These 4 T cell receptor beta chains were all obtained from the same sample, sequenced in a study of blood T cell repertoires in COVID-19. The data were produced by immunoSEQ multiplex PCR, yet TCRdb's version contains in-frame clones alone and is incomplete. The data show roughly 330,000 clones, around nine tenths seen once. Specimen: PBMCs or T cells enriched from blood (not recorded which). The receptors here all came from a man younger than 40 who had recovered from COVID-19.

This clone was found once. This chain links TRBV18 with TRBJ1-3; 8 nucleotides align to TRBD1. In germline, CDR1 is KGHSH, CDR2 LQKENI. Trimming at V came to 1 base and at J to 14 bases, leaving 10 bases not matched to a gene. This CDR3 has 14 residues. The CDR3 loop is CASSPRGQGDTVYF. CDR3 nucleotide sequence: TGTGCCAGCTCACCACGTGGACAGGGAGACACGGTATATTTT.

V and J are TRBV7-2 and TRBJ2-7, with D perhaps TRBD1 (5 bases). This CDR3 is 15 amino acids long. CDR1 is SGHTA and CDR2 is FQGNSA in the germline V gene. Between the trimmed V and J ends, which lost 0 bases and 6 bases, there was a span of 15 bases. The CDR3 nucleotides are TGTGCCAGCAGCTTAGCGGCCAGGGTCTCATCCGAGCAGTACTTC. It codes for CASSLAARVSSEQYF.

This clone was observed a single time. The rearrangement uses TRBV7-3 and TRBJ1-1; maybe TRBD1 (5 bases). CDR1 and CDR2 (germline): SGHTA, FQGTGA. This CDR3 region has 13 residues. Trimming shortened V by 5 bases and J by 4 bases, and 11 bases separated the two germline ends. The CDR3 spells CASSPGVLTEAFF. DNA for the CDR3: TGTGCCAGCAGCCCGGGGGTCCTCACTGAAGCTTTCTTT.

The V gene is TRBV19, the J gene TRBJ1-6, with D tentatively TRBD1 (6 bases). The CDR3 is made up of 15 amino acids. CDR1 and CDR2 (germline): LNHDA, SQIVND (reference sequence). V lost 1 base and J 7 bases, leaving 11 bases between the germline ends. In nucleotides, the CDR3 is TGTGCCAGTAGTATAGTCACAGGGCGGAATTCACCCCTCCACTTT. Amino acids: CASSIVTGRNSPLHF.